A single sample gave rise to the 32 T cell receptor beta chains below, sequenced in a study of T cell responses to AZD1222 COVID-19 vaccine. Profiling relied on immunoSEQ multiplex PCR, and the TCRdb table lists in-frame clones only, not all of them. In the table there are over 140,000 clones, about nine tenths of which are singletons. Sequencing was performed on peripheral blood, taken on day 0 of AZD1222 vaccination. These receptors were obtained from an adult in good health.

In DNA form, the CDR3 reads TGTGCCAGCAGCTCAGGACCCGTCGCAGTAGAAAACACTGAAGCTTTCTTT. This codes for CASSSGPVAVENTEAFF. The chain joins TRBV7-2 to TRBJ1-1; D gene ambiguous. The CDR3 runs 17 residues. V was cut by 4 bases and J by 2 bases, with 20 bases left in between. The V gene's germline CDR1 is SGHTA and CDR2 FQGNSA.

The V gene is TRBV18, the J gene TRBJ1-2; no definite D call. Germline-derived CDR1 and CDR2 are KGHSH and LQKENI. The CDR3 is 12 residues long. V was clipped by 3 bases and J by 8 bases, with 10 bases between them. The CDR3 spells CASSPPAGGYTF. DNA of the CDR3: TGTGCCAGCTCACCGCCCGCCGGGGGCTACACCTTC. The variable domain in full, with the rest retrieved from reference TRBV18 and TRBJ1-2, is NAGVMQNPRHLVRRRGQEARLRCSPMKGHSHVYWYRQLPEEGLKFMVYLQKENIIDESGMPKERFSAEFPKEGPSILRIQQVVRGDSAAYFCASSPPAGGYTFGSGTRLTVV.

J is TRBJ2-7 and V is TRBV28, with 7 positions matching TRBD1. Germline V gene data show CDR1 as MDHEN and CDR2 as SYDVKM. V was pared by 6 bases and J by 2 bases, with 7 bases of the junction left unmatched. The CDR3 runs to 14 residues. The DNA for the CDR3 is TGTGCCAGCAGCACCCTACAGGGGACCTACGAGCAGTACTTC. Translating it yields CASSTLQGTYEQYF. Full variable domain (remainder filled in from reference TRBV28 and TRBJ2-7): DVKVTQSSRYLVKRTGEKVFLECVQDMDHENMFWYRQDPGLGLRLIYFSYDVKMKEKGDIPEGYSVSREKKERFSLILESASTNQTSMYLCASSTLQGTYEQYFGPGTRLTVT.

CDR3 residues: CASIRVTGANVLTF. In DNA form, the CDR3 reads TGTGCCAGCATTAGGGTAACTGGGGCCAACGTCCTGACTTTC. The rearrangement links TRBV2 to TRBJ2-6; D unclear. The CDR3 totals 14 residues. Per germline, CDR1 SNHLY and CDR2 FYNNEI. Deletions cut 7 bases from V and 2 bases from J, with 9 bases between.

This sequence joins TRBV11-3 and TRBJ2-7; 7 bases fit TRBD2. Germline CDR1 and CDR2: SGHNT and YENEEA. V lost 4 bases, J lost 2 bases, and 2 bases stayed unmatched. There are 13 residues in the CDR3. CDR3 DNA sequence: TGTGCCAGCAGCTATACTAGCGCCTACGAGCAGTACTTC. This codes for CASSYTSAYEQYF.

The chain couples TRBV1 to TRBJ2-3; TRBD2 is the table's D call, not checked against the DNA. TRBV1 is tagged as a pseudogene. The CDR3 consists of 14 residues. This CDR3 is CTSSQDLGTSNEYF. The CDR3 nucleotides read TGCACCAGCAGCCAAGATTTGGGGACTAGCAACGAGTATTTT.

The CDR3 region has the DNA TGTGCCGGCAAGGGGGTTTACGAGCAGTACTTC. Translated, it gives CAGKGVYEQYF. The chain has TRBV11-2 and TRBJ2-7; a weak D match, TRBD1 (6 bases). The CDR3 totals 11 residues. Germline V lookup: CDR1 SGHAT, CDR2 FQNNGV. The germline V and J ends were trimmed by 11 bases and 4 bases, with 12 bases remaining between them.

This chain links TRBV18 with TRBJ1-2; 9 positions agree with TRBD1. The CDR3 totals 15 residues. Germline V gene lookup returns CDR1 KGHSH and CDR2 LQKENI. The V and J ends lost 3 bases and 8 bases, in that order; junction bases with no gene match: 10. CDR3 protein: CASSPGQGSLKGYTF. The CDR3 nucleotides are TGTGCCAGCTCACCCGGACAGGGGAGCTTGAAGGGCTACACCTTC.

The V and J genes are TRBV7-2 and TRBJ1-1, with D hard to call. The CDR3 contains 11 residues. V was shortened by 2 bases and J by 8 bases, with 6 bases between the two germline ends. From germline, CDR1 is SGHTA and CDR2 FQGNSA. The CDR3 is CASSLTTEAFF. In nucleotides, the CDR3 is TGTGCCAGCAGCTTAACGACAGAAGCTTTCTTT. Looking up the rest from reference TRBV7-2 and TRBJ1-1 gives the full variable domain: GAGVSQSPSNKVTEKGKDVELRCDPISGHTALYWYRQSLGQGLEFLIYFQGNSAPDKSGLPSDRFSAERTGGSVSTLTIQRTQQEDSAVYLCASSLTTEAFFGQGTRLTVV.

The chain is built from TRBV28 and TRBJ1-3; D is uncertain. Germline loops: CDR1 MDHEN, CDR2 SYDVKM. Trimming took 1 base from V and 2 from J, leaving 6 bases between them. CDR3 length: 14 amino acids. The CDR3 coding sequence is TGTGCCAGCAGTTTATTGCCAGCTGGAAACACCATATATTTT. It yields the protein CASSLLPAGNTIYF.

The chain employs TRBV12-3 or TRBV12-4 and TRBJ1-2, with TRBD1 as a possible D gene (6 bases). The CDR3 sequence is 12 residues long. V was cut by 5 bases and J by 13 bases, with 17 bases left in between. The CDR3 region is CASSPEGVRVTF. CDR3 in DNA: TGTGCCAGCAGTCCCGAGGGGGTTCGTGTCACCTTC.

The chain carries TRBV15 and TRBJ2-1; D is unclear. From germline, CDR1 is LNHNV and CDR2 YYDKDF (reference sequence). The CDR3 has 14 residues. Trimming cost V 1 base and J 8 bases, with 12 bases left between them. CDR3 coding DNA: TGTGCCACCAGCAGAGGATCGGTCGGTGATGAGCAGTTCTTC. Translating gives CATSRGSVGDEQFF.

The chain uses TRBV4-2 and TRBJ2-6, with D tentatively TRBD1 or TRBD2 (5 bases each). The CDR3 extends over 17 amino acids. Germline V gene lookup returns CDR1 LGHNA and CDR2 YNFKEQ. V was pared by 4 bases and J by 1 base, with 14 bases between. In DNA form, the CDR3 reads TGTGCCAGCAGCCGGGGGTTGGGTAATTCTGGGGCCAACGTCCTGACTTTC. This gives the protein CASSRGLGNSGANVLTF.

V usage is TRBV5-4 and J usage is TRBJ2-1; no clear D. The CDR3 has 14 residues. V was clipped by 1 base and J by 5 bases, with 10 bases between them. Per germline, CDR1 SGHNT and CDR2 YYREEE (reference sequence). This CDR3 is CASSLISSNNEQFF. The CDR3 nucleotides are TGTGCCAGCAGCTTGATTTCTTCGAACAATGAGCAGTTCTTC.

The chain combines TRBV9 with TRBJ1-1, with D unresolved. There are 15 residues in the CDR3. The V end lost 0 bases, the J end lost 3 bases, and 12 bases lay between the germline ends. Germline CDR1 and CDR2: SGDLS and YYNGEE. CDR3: CASSVEAGADTEAFF. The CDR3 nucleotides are TGTGCCAGCAGCGTAGAGGCGGGCGCCGACACTGAAGCTTTCTTT.

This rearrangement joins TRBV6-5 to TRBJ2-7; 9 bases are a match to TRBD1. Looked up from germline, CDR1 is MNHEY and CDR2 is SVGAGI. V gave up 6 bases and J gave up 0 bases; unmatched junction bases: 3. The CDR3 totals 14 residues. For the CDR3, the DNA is TGTGCCAGCAGAAGGACAGGGGACTCCTACGAGCAGTACTTC. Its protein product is CASRRTGDSYEQYF.

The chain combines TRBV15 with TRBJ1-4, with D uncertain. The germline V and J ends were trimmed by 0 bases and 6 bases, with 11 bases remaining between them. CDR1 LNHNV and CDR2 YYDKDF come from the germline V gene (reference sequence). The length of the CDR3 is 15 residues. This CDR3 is CATSRDGQSYEKLFF. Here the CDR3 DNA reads TGTGCCACCAGCAGAGATGGGCAGTCTTATGAAAAACTGTTTTTT.

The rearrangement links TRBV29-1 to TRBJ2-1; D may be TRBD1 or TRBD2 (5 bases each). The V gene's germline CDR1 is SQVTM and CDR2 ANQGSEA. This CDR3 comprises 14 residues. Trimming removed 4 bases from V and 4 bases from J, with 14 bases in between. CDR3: CSVAPRGQYNEQFF. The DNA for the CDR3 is TGCAGCGTTGCCCCCCGGGGCCAGTACAATGAGCAGTTCTTC.

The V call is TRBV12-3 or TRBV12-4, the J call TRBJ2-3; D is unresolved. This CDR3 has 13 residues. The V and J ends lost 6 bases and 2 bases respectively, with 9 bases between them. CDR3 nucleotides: TGTGCCAGCAGCCCCGAGACCACAGATACGCAGTATTTT. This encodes CASSPETTDTQYF.

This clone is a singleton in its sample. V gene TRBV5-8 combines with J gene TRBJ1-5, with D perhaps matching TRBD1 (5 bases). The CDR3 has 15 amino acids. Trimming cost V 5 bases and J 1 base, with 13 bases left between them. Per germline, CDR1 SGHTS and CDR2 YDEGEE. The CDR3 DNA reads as TGTGCCAGCAGACCCCCGGGGGGAAGCAATCAGCCCCAGCATTTT. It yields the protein CASRPPGGSNQPQHF.

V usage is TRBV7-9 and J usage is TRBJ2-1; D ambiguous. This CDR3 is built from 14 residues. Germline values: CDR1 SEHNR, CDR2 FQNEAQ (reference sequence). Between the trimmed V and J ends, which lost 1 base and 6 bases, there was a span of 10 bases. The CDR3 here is CASSLVSGINEQFF. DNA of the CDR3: TGTGCCAGCAGCTTAGTTTCCGGAATCAATGAGCAGTTCTTC.

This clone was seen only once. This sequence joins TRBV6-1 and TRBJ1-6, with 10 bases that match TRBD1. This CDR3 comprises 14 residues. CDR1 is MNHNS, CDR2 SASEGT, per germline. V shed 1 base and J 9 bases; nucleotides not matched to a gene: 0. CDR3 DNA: TGTGCCAGCAGTGAAGGGACAGGGGGTTCACCCCTCCACTTT. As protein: CASSEGTGGSPLHF.

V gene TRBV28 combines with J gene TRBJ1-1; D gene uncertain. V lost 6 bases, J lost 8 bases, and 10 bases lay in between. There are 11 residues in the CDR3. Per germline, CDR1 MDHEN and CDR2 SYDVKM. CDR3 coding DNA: TGTGCCAGCAGAGCCGGGCCCGAAGCTTTCTTT. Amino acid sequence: CASRAGPEAFF.

CDR3 residues: CASSFSTTNEKLFF. The CDR3 DNA reads TGTGCCAGCAGCTTTAGTACGACTAATGAAAAACTGTTTTTT. J is TRBJ1-4 and V is TRBV7-8; no reliable D call. The germline CDR1 and CDR2 sequences are SGHVS and FQNEAQ. V gave up 3 bases and J gave up 2 bases, with 7 bases separating them. The length of the CDR3 is 14 residues.

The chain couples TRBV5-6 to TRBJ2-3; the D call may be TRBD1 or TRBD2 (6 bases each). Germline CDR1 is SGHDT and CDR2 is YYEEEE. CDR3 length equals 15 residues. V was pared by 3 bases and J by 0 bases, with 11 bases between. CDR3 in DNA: TGTGCCAGCAGCTCCCTCGGGGGCAGCACAGATACGCAGTATTTT. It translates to CASSSLGGSTDTQYF. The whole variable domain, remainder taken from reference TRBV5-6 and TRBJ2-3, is DAGVTQSPTHLIKTRGQQVTLRCSPKSGHDTVSWYQQALGQGPQFIFQYYEEEERQRGNFPDRFSGHQFPNYSSELNVNALLLGDSALYLCASSSLGGSTDTQYFGPGTRLTVL.

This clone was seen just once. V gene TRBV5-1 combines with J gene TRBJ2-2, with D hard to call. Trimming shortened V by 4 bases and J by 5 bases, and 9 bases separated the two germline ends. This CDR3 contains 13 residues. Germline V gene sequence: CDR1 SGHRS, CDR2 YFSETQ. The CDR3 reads CASSPQGTGELFF. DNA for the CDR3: TGCGCCAGCAGCCCACAAGGAACCGGGGAGCTGTTTTTT.

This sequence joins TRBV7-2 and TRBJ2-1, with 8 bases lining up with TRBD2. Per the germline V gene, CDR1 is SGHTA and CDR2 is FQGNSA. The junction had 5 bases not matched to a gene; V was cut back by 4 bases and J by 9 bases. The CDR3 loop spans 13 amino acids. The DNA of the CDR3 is TGTGCCAGCAGCTCCCAAAGCGGGGGTGAGCAGTTCTTC. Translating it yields CASSSQSGGEQFF.

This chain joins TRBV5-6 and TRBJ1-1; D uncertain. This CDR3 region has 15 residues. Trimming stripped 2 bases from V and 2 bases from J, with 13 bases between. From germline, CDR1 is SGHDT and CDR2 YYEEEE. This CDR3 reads CASSFYGFRNTEAFF. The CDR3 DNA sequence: TGTGCCAGCAGCTTCTACGGCTTCCGTAACACTGAAGCTTTCTTT. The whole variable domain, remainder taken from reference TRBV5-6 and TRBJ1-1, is DAGVTQSPTHLIKTRGQQVTLRCSPKSGHDTVSWYQQALGQGPQFIFQYYEEEERQRGNFPDRFSGHQFPNYSSELNVNALLLGDSALYLCASSFYGFRNTEAFFGQGTRLTVV.

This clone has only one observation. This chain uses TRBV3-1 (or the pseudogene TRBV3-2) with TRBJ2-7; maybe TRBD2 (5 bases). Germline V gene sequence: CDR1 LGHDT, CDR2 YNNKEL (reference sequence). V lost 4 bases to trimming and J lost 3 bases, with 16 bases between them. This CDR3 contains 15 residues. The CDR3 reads CASSPLPGIGYEQYF. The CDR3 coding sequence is TGTGCCAGCAGCCCTCTCCCGGGGATTGGCTACGAGCAGTACTTC.

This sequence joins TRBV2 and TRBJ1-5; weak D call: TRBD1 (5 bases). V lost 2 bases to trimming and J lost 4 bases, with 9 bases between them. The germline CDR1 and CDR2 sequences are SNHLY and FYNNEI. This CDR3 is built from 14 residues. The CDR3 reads CASSELGPNQPQHF. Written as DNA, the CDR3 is TGTGCCAGCAGTGAACTGGGACCGAATCAGCCCCAGCATTTT.

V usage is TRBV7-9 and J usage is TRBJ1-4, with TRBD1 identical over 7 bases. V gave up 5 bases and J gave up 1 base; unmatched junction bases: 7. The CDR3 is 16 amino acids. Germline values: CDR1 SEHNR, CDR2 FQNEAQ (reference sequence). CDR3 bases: TGTGCCAGCAGCCCTGGACAGGTCGGAACTAATGAAAAACTGTTTTTT. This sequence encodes CASSPGQVGTNEKLFF.

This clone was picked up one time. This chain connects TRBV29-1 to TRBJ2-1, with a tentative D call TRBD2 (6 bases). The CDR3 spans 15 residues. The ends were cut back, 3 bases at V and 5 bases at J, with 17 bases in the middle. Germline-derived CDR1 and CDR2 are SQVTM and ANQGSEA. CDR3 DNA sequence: TGCAGCGTTGATCGGGCGGGACCTCCGGACAATGAGCAGTTCTTC. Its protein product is CSVDRAGPPDNEQFF.